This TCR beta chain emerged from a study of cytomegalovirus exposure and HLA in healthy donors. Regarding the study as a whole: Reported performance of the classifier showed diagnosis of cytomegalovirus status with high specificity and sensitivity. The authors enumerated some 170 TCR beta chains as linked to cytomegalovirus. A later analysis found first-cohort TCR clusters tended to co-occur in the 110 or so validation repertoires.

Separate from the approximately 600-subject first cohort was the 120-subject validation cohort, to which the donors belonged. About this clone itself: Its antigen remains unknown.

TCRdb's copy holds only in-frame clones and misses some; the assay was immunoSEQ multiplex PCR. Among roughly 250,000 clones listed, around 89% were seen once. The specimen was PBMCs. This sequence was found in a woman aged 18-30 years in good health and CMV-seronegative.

DNA of the CDR3: TGTGCCAGCAGCTTTCCGGGACTAGCGGGGGACACAGATACGCAGTATTTT. Translated: CASSFPGLAGDTDTQYF. The chain couples TRBV5-4 to TRBJ2-3; 14 bases match TRBD2. Looked up from germline, CDR1 is SGHNT and CDR2 is YYREEE (reference sequence). CDR3 length equals 17 residues. Trimming took 2 bases from V and 2 from J; bases not matched to a gene: 4.